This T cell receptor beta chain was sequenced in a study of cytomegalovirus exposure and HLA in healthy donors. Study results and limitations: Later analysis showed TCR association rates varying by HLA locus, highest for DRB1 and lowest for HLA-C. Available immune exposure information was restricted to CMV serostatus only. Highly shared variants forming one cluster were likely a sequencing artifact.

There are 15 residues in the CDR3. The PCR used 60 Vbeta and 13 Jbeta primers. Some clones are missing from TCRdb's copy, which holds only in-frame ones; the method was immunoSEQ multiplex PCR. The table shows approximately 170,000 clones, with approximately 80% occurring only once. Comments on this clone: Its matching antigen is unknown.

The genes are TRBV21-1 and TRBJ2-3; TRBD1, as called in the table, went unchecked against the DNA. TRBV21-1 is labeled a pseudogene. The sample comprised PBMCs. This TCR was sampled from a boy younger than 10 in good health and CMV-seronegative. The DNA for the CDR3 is TGTGCCAGCAGCTCAACGGACAGGGGTGGGGATACGCAGTATTTT. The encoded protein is CASSSTDRGGDTQYF.